The present entry profiles one T cell receptor beta chain with its context. Its antigen is as yet unknown. Clones were read by immunoSEQ multiplex PCR, and TCRdb kept only the in-frame ones, dropping some. The profile shows a few thousand clones, around 80% of them singletons. This entry comes from a study of follicular helper T cells after annual influenza vaccination. The CDR3 has 15 residues. Trimming took 3 bases from V and 2 from J; bases not matched to a gene: 4. CDR1 and CDR2 (germline): MGHRA, YSYEKL. Broader study findings: Each annual vaccination recalled recurring oligoclonal ICOS+CD38+ cTfh clonotypes.

Time point reported: 2015-2016 season, 7 days after influenza vaccination. No donor had influenza vaccine in the prior 6 months; all lived in the community. The chain carries TRBV4-1 and TRBJ1-5; the match to TRBD1 covers 7 bases. Here the sequenced sample was CXCR5+ CD38- circulating T follicular helper cells from blood, taken 7 days after influenza vaccination. Regarding subset: circulating Tfh, non-naive CD4+CXCR5+PD-1+ (ICOS+CD38+ or ICOS-CD38-). The sequence was obtained from an adult who received the influenza vaccine. CDR3 DNA sequence: TGCGCCAGCAGCCAGCAGGGGGGCGGCAATCAGCCCCAGCATTTT. Protein product: CASSQQGGGNQPQHF.